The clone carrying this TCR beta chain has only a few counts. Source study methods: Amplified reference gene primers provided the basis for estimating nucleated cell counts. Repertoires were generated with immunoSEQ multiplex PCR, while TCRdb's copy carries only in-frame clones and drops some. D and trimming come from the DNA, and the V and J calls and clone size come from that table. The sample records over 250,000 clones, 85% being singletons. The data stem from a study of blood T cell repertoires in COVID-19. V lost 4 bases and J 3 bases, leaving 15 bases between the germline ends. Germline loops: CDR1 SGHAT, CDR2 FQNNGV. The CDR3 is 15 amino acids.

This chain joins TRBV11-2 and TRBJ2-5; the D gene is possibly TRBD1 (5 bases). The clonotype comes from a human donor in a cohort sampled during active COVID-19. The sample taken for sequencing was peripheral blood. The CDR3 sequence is CASSSSYRFEETQYF. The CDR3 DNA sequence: TGTGCCAGCAGCTCGAGTTACAGGTTCGAAGAGACCCAGTACTTC.